In its sample, the clone carrying this TCR beta chain was seen once. This sample is drawn from a study of blood T cell repertoires in COVID-19. For the study at large: Acute and convalescent COVID-19 specimens originated in the United States, Italy and Spain. From T cells, B-cell-depleted T cells, or PBMCs came the material, which was cDNA or gDNA.

Participant age was about 18 to 95 years, and participants resided in about two dozen US areas. Original processing methods: Reference gene primer amplification gave estimated nucleated cell counts. Produced via immunoSEQ multiplex PCR; TCRdb's table is partial and in-frame only. V, J and clone size derive from that table, while D and trimming were established from the DNA sequence. The data show about 220,000 clones, with approximately 80% seen just once and approximately 1.4% held by the top ten. V dropped 6 bases and J dropped 7 bases, with 13 bases sitting between them. The length of the CDR3 is 14 residues. Germline CDR1 SGHTA, CDR2 FQGTGA.

The receptor was derived from a woman aged 40 to 55 with acute COVID-19. The gene calls are TRBV7-3 and TRBJ1-6, with D possibly matching TRBD1 (5 bases). Input material: PBMCs or T cells enriched from blood (not recorded which). The CDR3 region is CASRADSSNSPLHF. The DNA of the CDR3 is TGTGCCAGCAGAGCCGACAGCTCGAATTCACCCCTCCACTTT.